This T cell receptor (beta chain) comes out of a study of cytomegalovirus exposure and HLA in healthy donors. Overall study findings and caveats: The tendency of first-cohort TCR clusters to co-occur in the 90 to 150 validation repertoires emerged from a later analysis. For most TCR sequences rarity was the rule, although some public TCRs occurred in many donors. According to the study, 160 or so TCR beta chains were cytomegalovirus-associated. Cytomegalovirus status was reportedly diagnosed by the classifier with high specificity and sensitivity.

The method was immunoSEQ multiplex PCR; TCRdb's version includes in-frame clones alone and lacks a portion of them. This sample has under 400,000 clones, with 70% to 90% found just once. On this clone: The antigen is undetermined.

With V trimmed by 4 bases and J by 5 bases, 7 bases remained unmatched. This CDR3 spans 14 amino acids. Germline values: CDR1 SGHRS, CDR2 YFSETQ. This sequence was found in a woman aged 18-29 years in good health and CMV-seronegative. The sample was PBMCs. The chain carries TRBV5-1 and TRBJ2-3, with TRBD2 matching 7 bases. The CDR3: CASSPSGDQDTQYF. The CDR3 DNA sequence: TGCGCCAGCAGCCCGAGCGGGGATCAAGATACGCAGTATTTT.